This entry describes one T cell receptor (beta chain). The data stem from a study of blood T cell repertoires in COVID-19. The overall study: T cells, B-cell-depleted T cells, or PBMCs supplied cDNA or gDNA.

While infection was still active, Seattle patients were enrolled and then followed longitudinally. In the authors' workflow: Using reference gene primer amplification, nucleated cell counts were estimated. Assay used: immunoSEQ multiplex PCR; TCRdb lists only in-frame clones, some missing. Clone size and the V and J calls come from that table; the DNA yielded D and trimming. Of about 320,000 clones in the sample, 89% were seen once. Sample: peripheral blood. This clonotype originated in a woman aged 30 to 39 with COVID-19, enrolled during active disease.

The CDR3 region is CATSRGGVGTGELFF. CDR3 bases: TGTGCCACCAGCAGAGGGGGGGTAGGCACCGGGGAGCTGTTTTTT. The genes are TRBV15 and TRBJ2-2; possibly TRBD2 for D (6 bases). This CDR3 is 15 amino acids long. Germline loops: CDR1 LNHNV, CDR2 YYDKDF (reference sequence). V was clipped by 1 base and J by 4 bases, with 10 bases between them.